A single sample gave rise to the 3 T cell receptor beta chains below, sequenced in a study of cytotoxic CD8 clonotypes in ibrutinib-treated CLL. Here immunoSEQ multiplex PCR was the method, and the copy in TCRdb shows in-frame clones only, minus some. The sample lists some 200,000 clones, about 72% occurring once. Sequenced material: PBMCs, taken after 24 months of ibrutinib treatment. These receptors originate from a human donor with chronic lymphocytic leukemia.

The chain employs TRBV25-1 and TRBJ1-1, with 9 positions matching TRBD1. The germline V gene encodes CDR1 MGHDK and CDR2 SYGVNS. Losses at the gene ends were 4 bases for V and 0 bases for J; bases not matched to a gene: 12. This CDR3 has 18 residues. The CDR3 is CASSAYGQGRWMNTEAFF. The CDR3 DNA sequence: TGTGCCAGCAGTGCGTATGGACAGGGGCGTTGGATGAACACTGAAGCTTTCTTT.

The J gene is TRBJ2-1, the V gene TRBV9; 12 bases fit TRBD2. CDR3 size: 17 residues. Germline CDR1 is SGDLS and CDR2 is YYNGEE. Unmatched junction bases numbered 4, after V lost 0 bases and J lost 3 bases. CDR3 loop: CASSVGTSGNNYNEQFF. The CDR3 DNA reads TGTGCCAGCAGCGTAGGGACTAGCGGGAATAACTACAATGAGCAGTTCTTC.

The rearrangement uses TRBV10-3 and TRBJ1-2; no definite D call. Germline CDR1 reads ENHRY; CDR2 reads SYGVKD. This CDR3 region has 8 residues. V lost 10 bases and J 4 bases, leaving 1 base between the germline ends. CDR3 sequence: CATYGYTF. The CDR3 DNA sequence: TGTGCCACCTATGGCTACACCTTC.